A single sample gave rise to the 7 T cell receptor beta chains below, sequenced in a study of beta chain features in type 1 diabetes. As every portion of the isolated RNA was reverse transcribed, the sequencing read expressed TCRB transcripts. Sequencing used immunoSEQ multiplex PCR; TCRdb keeps in-frame clones, though not all of them. The table has about 140,000 clones, roughly an eighth seen once. General observations from the study: People with Type 1 diabetes carried modestly yet significantly shorter TCRB CDR3s in all four CD4+ subsets.

These TCRs are of unknown antigen specificity. The material sequenced was central memory CD4+ T cells from blood. The receptors shown here come from a young man with type 1 diabetes.

This clone was seen repeatedly, ten times or more. This sequence joins TRBV29-1 and TRBJ2-1; TRBD2 agrees at 12 bases. The CDR3 consists of 13 residues. V was pared by 8 bases and J by 3 bases, with 2 bases of the junction left unmatched. The germline V gene has CDR1 SQVTM and CDR2 ANQGSEA. CDR3 loop: CSTSGGYYNEQFF. The CDR3, as DNA: TGCAGCACTAGCGGGGGGTACTACAATGAGCAGTTCTTC.

The V gene is TRBV10-3, the J gene TRBJ1-1; TRBD1 is a possible D gene (5 bases). CDR1 is ENHRY and CDR2 is SYGVKD in the germline V gene. The CDR3 loop spans 15 amino acids. The ends were cut back, 2 bases at V and 11 bases at J, with 21 bases in the middle. The CDR3 region is CAISEPNTGTGGAFF. The CDR3 DNA reads TGTGCCATCAGTGAGCCAAATACCGGGACGGGAGGCGCTTTCTTT.

This clone was counted between two and nine times. The V gene is TRBV30, the J gene TRBJ1-2, with D uncertain. The CDR3 is made up of 15 amino acids. Trimming left V 2 bases short and J 8 bases short, with 21 bases between. The V gene's germline CDR1 is GTSNPN and CDR2 SVGIG (reference sequence). CDR3 bases: TGTGCCTGGAGTTTAACACCCAATGTTCACCGAGGCTACACCTTC. It specifies CAWSLTPNVHRGYTF.

The sample holds a few counts of this clone. V gene TRBV10-1 combines with J gene TRBJ1-1, with unresolved D. The CDR3 loop spans 13 amino acids. In germline, CDR1 is WNHNN, CDR2 SYGVQD (reference sequence). V lost 3 bases and J 1 base, leaving 6 bases between the germline ends. CDR3 residues: CASSDQPNTEAFF. CDR3 coding DNA: TGCGCCAGCAGTGATCAACCGAACACTGAAGCTTTCTTT.

The sample holds a few counts of this clone. The chain combines TRBV5-1 with TRBJ1-1; 7 bases align to TRBD1. After removal of 2 bases from V and 1 base from J, the junction contained 2 bases not matched to a gene. Per the germline V gene, CDR1 is SGHRS and CDR2 is YFSETQ. The CDR3 length is 14 residues. DNA for the CDR3: TGCGCCAGCAGCTTCGGGACAGAGAACACTGAAGCTTTCTTT. Protein product: CASSFGTENTEAFF.

This chain links TRBV2 with TRBJ1-2; no firm D call. V shed 3 bases and J shed 4 bases, with 6 bases lying between them. CDR1 SNHLY and CDR2 FYNNEI come from the germline V gene. This CDR3 spans 12 amino acids. The CDR3 protein is CASSEDLYGYTF. The CDR3 nucleotides are TGTGCCAGCAGTGAGGATCTCTATGGCTACACCTTC.

The chain couples TRBV4-1 to TRBJ2-1, with 11 bases matching TRBD2. Germline CDR1 MGHRA, CDR2 YSYEKL. The CDR3 consists of 16 residues. V shed 4 bases, J shed 9 bases, and the junction held 11 bases outside the gene matches. The CDR3 region is CASSPSSSGGPGEQFF. In nucleotides, the CDR3 is TGCGCCAGCAGCCCCTCCTCTAGCGGGGGGCCAGGTGAGCAGTTCTTC.